Sequencing of this T cell receptor beta chain was carried out in a study of T cells after yellow fever vaccination. Notes on the study in general: Overlap between CD4 and CD8 compartments was detected for a small share of clonotypes.

The authors made TCR cDNA by 5'RACE template switching, adding a universal primer site and UMIs. TCRdb fed the 5' RACE reads into MiXCR, producing one record per CDR3 protein. The repertoire holds fewer than 450,000 distinct CDR3 sequences, with approximately 8% as singletons. This clonotype has only a few counts. Antigen unknown. V lost 7 bases and J 6 bases, leaving 10 bases between the germline ends. The CDR3 is 12 residues long. This receptor was identified in a man in his late teens or twenties who received the YFV17D yellow fever vaccine. This specimen was PBMCs, taken more than 40 days after the first yellow fever vaccination. The chain is built from TRBV12-3 or TRBV12-4 and TRBJ2-1; D remains ambiguous. CDR3 in amino acids: CASTSSPNEQFF. CDR3 coding DNA: TGTGCCAGCACCTCCTCCCCCAATGAGCAGTTCTTC.